This note documents a single T cell receptor (beta chain) sequence. Its cognate antigen is unknown. Vbeta (60) and Jbeta (13) primers were used in the PCR. Method: immunoSEQ multiplex PCR; TCRdb's copy keeps in-frame clones and lacks some. Recorded for this sample: around 40,000 clones. This entry is derived from a study of cytomegalovirus exposure and HLA in healthy donors. Regarding the study as a whole: Later on, analysis showed that most CMV-associated TCR beta chains appeared to be HLA-restricted. TRBV6-2, TRBV6-3 and some other V segments were excluded as indistinguishable. Reportedly, HLA-A and HLA-B alleles of most subjects were accurately predicted from TCR beta. For most TCR beta V segments, an earlier analysis put the productive rate at about 87% or about 30% of the time.

Germline loops: CDR1 SEHNR, CDR2 FQNEAQ (reference sequence). With 5 bases clipped from V and 3 bases from J, the junction kept 4 bases outside the gene matches. There are 14 residues in the CDR3. This sequence was found in a man aged 25-40 years in good health and CMV-seronegative. V usage is TRBV7-9 and J usage is TRBJ2-3; TRBD1 matches at 8 bases. Material for sequencing was PBMCs. The chain's CDR3 is CASSRDRLTDTQYF. The CDR3 nucleotides are TGTGCCAGCAGCAGGGACAGGTTGACAGATACGCAGTATTTT.